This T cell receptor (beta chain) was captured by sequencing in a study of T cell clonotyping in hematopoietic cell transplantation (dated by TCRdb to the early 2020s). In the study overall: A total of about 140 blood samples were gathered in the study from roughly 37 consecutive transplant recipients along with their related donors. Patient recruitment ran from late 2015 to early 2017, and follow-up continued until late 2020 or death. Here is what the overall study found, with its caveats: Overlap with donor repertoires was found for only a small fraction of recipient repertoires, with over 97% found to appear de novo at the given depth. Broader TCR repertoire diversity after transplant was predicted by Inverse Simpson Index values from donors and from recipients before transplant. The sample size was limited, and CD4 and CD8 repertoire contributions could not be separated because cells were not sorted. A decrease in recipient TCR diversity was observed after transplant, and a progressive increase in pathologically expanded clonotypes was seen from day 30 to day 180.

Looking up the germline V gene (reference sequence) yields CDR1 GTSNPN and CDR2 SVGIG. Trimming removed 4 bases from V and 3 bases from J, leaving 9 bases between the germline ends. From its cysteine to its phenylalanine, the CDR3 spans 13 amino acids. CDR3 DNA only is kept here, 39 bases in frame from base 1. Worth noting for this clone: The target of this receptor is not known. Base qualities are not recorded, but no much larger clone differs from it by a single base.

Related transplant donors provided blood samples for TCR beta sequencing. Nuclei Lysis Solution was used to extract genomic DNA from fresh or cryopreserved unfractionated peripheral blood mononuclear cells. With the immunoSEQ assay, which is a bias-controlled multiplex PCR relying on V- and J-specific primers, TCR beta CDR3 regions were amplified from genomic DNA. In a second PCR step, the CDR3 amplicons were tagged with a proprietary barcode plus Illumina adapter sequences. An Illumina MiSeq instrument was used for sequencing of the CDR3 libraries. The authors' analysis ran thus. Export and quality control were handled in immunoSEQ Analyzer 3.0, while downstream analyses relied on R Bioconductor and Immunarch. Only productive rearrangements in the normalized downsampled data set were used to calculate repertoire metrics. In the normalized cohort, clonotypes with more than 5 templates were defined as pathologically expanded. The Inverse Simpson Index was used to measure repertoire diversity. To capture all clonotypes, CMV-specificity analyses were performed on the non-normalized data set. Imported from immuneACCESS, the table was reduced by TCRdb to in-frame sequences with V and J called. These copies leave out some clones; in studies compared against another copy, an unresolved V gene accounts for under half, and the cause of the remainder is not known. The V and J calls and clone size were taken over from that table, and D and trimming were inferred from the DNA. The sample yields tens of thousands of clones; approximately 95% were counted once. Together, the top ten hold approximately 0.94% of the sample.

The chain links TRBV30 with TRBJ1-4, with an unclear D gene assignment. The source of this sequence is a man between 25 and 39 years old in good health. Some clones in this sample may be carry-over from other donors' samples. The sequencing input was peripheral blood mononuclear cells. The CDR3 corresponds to CAWTAGANEKLFF. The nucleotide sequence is TGTGCCTGGACAGCTGGCGCTAATGAAAAACTGTTTTTT.